Shown below are 18 T cell receptor beta chains from a single sample sequenced in a study of T cell repertoires in ileal Crohn's disease. Sequenced by immunoSEQ multiplex PCR; TCRdb stores in-frame clones only, minus some. The sample has about 15,000 clones; approximately 82% are singletons. The specimen was ileal tissue. Receptors were obtained from an adult with Crohn's disease.

The chain has TRBV11-2 and TRBJ2-2; TRBD1 matches 7 bases. The CDR3 has 16 residues. CDR1 is SGHAT, CDR2 FQNNGV, per germline. Trimming cost V 8 bases and J 1 base; bases outside gene matches: 10. The DNA for the CDR3 is TGTGCCAGCGAAAGGATGGACAGGTTGAACACCGGGGAGCTGTTTTTT. Its protein is CASERMDRLNTGELFF.

The chain links TRBV5-1 to TRBJ1-1, with a weak D call TRBD1 (5 bases). CDR1 and CDR2 (germline): SGHRS, YFSETQ. V gave up 1 base and J gave up 0 bases, with 10 bases separating them. The CDR3 has 15 amino acids. The CDR3 reads CASSLRLTVNTEAFF. The CDR3 coding sequence is TGCGCCAGCAGCTTGAGACTGACAGTGAACACTGAAGCTTTCTTT. Full variable domain (missing parts from reference TRBV5-1 and TRBJ1-1): KAGVTQTPRYLIKTRGQQVTLSCSPISGHRSVSWYQQTPGQGLQFLFEYFSETQRNKGNFPGRFSGRQFSNSRSEMNVSTLELGDSALYLCASSLRLTVNTEAFFGQGTRLTVV.

J is TRBJ2-3 and V is TRBV4-1; a weak D match, TRBD1 (6 bases). This CDR3 is built from 17 residues. V was clipped by 1 base and J by 1 base, with 15 bases between them. The germline V gene encodes CDR1 MGHRA and CDR2 YSYEKL. The CDR3 sequence: CASSQAQGRPRTDTQYF. The CDR3 region has the DNA TGCGCCAGCAGCCAAGCTCAGGGGCGTCCTCGCACAGATACGCAGTATTTT.

The chain carries TRBV7-8 and TRBJ2-5; 10 nucleotides agree with TRBD1. The DNA end is more similar to TRBJ2-7, so the J call may be wrong. From germline, CDR1 is SGHVS and CDR2 FQNEAQ. This CDR3 is 17 amino acids long. The CDR3 here is CASSHSLGQGGSYEQYF. CDR3 nucleotide sequence: TGTGCCAGCAGCCACTCGTTAGGACAGGGGGGTTCTTACGAGCAGTACTTC.

The chain uses TRBV6-4 and TRBJ2-3; TRBD2 matches at 7 bases. CDR3 length equals 14 residues. V trimming: 6 bases; J trimming: 1 base; junction bases outside the gene matches: 4. CDR1 and CDR2 (germline): MRHNA, SNTAGT. CDR3 DNA: TGTGCCAGCAGGCTAAGCGGGGGCACAGATACGCAGTATTTT. It is translated as CASRLSGGTDTQYF.

The V and J genes are TRBV4-1 and TRBJ1-6; D possibly corresponds to TRBD1 (5 bases). Germline values: CDR1 MGHRA, CDR2 YSYEKL. Trimming took off 4 bases at V and 6 bases at J, with 16 bases between the two ends. The CDR3 contains 16 residues. The CDR3 protein is CASSRTTGVPNSPLHF. CDR3 sequence (DNA): TGCGCCAGCAGCCGAACAACGGGGGTCCCTAATTCACCCCTCCACTTT.

This clone was recorded a few times. The J gene is TRBJ2-7, the V gene TRBV11-2; TRBD2 aligns across 10 bases. V trimming: 4 bases; J trimming: 6 bases; junction bases outside the gene matches: 6. Per germline, CDR1 SGHAT and CDR2 FQNNGV. The CDR3 is 14 amino acids. CDR3 loop: CASSYGLAVSEQYF. CDR3 nucleotides: TGTGCCAGCAGCTACGGACTAGCGGTCTCCGAGCAGTACTTC.

This chain joins TRBV12-5 and TRBJ1-1; the D is unclear. The CDR3 sequence is 16 residues long. The germline V and J ends were trimmed by 0 bases and 1 base, with 12 bases remaining between them. In germline, CDR1 is LGHNT, CDR2 FRNRAP. DNA for the CDR3: TGTGCTAGTGGTTTGGTATGGAGCAGAGGGAACACTGAAGCTTTCTTT. As protein: CASGLVWSRGNTEAFF.

This rearrangement joins TRBV19 to TRBJ2-2; D remains unclear. This CDR3 region has 13 residues. V lost 6 bases, J lost 6 bases, and 11 bases lay in between. CDR1 and CDR2 (germline): LNHDA, SQIVND (reference sequence). This CDR3 is CASRFRRPGELFF. The CDR3 bases are TGTGCCAGTAGGTTTAGGAGACCCGGGGAGCTGTTTTTT.

The chain couples TRBV7-2 to TRBJ1-6; 7 nucleotides match TRBD1. The CDR3 contains 14 residues. Germline V gives CDR1 SGHTA, CDR2 FQGNSA. V was clipped by 4 bases and J by 10 bases; unmatched bases: 7. CDR3 residues: CASSSTGSRSPLHF. Here the CDR3 DNA reads TGTGCCAGCAGCTCGACAGGGTCTCGGTCACCCCTCCACTTT.

As for this clone: With only one base between it and a far larger clone, this is likely a read error. The V call is TRBV6-5, the J call TRBJ2-7, with 7 bases that match TRBD2. This CDR3 has 14 amino acids. From germline, CDR1 is MNHEY and CDR2 SVGAGI. The CDR3 here is CASSYSGGGYELYF. Written as DNA, the CDR3 is TGTGCCAGCAGTTACTCGGGCGGGGGTTACGAGCTGTACTTC.

The CDR3 DNA reads TGTGCCTGGAGCGACCAGGGTTACTCCTACGAGCAGTACTTC. Its translation: CAWSDQGYSYEQYF. V and J are TRBV30 and TRBJ2-7; the D gene is possibly TRBD1 (5 bases). With 3 bases removed from V and 0 bases from J, the gap between germline ends came to 12 bases. In germline, CDR1 is GTSNPN, CDR2 SVGIG (reference sequence). The CDR3 is made up of 14 amino acids. Full variable domain (remainder filled in from reference TRBV30 and TRBJ2-7): SQTIHQWPATLVQPVGSPLSLECTVEGTSNPNLYWYRQAAGRGLQLLFYSVGIGQISSEVPQNLSASRPQDRQFILSSKKLLLSDSGFYLCAWSDQGYSYEQYFGPGTRLTVT.

The chain couples TRBV2 to TRBJ2-3; TRBD2 is a possible D gene (6 bases). CDR3 size: 16 residues. CDR1 SNHLY and CDR2 FYNNEI come from the germline V gene. V dropped 7 bases and J dropped 5 bases, with 22 bases sitting between them. CDR3 sequence reads: CASTGGAGEAGDTQYF. In DNA, the CDR3 is TGTGCCAGCACCGGAGGAGCGGGCGAAGCCGGAGATACGCAGTATTTT. The full variable domain, in which reference TRBV2 and TRBJ2-3 provide the parts outside the CDR3, is EPEVTQTPSHQVTQMGQEVILRCVPISNHLYFYWYRQILGQKVEFLVSFYNNEISEKSEIFDDQFSVERPDGSNFTLKIRSTKLEDSAMYFCASTGGAGEAGDTQYFGPGTRLTVL.

J is TRBJ1-1 and V is TRBV11-3; D is unresolved. Trimming removed 3 bases from V and 7 bases from J, with 12 bases in between. The length of the CDR3 is 13 residues. Germline V gene lookup returns CDR1 SGHNT and CDR2 YENEEA. CDR3 region: CASSLGRSNEAFF. The DNA for the CDR3 is TGTGCCAGCAGCTTGGGTCGGAGTAATGAAGCTTTCTTT. Complete variable domain (other parts from reference TRBV11-3 and TRBJ1-1): EAGVVQSPRYKIIEKKQPVAFWCNPISGHNTLYWYLQNLGQGPELLIRYENEEAVDDSQLPKDRFSAERLKGVDSTLKIQPAELGDSAVYLCASSLGRSNEAFFGQGTRLTVV.

This chain links TRBV5-1 with TRBJ1-1, with 8 bases fitting TRBD1. The CDR3 is 14 amino acids. Germline loops: CDR1 SGHRS, CDR2 YFSETQ. Trimming removed 4 bases from V and 1 base from J; junction bases left unmatched: 3. The CDR3 region has the DNA TGCGCCAGCAGCCCAGGGGGCCAGAACACTGAAGCTTTCTTT. The encoded protein is CASSPGGQNTEAFF.

This clone was observed a few times. Here the CDR3 reads CASSLYGTGTGDTQYF. As DNA, the CDR3 is TGCGCCAGCAGTTTGTACGGGACTGGGACGGGGGATACGCAGTATTTT. J is TRBJ2-3 and V is TRBV10-2, with D tentatively TRBD2 (6 bases). Trimming took 5 bases from V and 6 from J, leaving 21 bases between them. CDR3 length: 16 amino acids. The germline CDR1 and CDR2 sequences are WSHSY and SAAADI.

The CDR3 DNA is TGTGCCAGCAGCCGAACCCGGGAAGCCAATGAGCAGTTCTTC. Protein: CASSRTREANEQFF. The V gene is TRBV7-3, the J gene TRBJ2-1, with D perhaps TRBD2 (5 bases). The CDR3 runs to 14 residues. Germline V lookup: CDR1 SGHTA, CDR2 FQGTGA. Trimming pared 5 bases from V and 6 bases from J, leaving 14 bases between.

This clone was found once. This chain uses TRBV5-1 with TRBJ1-6; D perhaps matches TRBD1 (6 bases). Germline V gives CDR1 SGHRS, CDR2 YFSETQ. This CDR3 is built from 13 residues. Trimming removed 4 bases at V and 9 bases at J, with 11 bases between. The CDR3 DNA reads as TGCGCCAGCAGCCCAGGGGACGGTTCACCCCTCCACTTT. Encoded protein: CASSPGDGSPLHF.